These T cell receptor beta chains were read from a single sample in a study of cytomegalovirus exposure and HLA in healthy donors. The repertoire was sequenced with immunoSEQ multiplex PCR; TCRdb's copy has only in-frame clones and lacks some. The table shows around 190,000 clones, with about 81% occurring only once. Specimen: PBMCs. Every receptor here comes from a man between 18 and 35 years old in good health and CMV-seronegative. CDR3s include the opening cysteine and the closing phenylalanine or tryptophan. A D gene is named only where the DNA matches it firmly. Some rows mark clone size as missing; the rest say once, few, many or name a class of expanded clone.

v_gene	j_gene	d_gene	abundance	CDR3nt	CDR3aa
TRBV7-8	TRBJ2-2	TRBD1	.	TGTGCCAGCAGCTTAGGAACCGGGACAGAAAACGGGGAGCTGTTTTTT	CASSLGTGTENGELFF
TRBV25-1	TRBJ2-6	.	.	TGTGCCAGCAGTGACTCAACAGGGTCTGGGGCCAACGTCCTGACTTTC	CASSDSTGSGANVLTF
TRBV7-2	TRBJ2-4	.	.	TGTGCCAGCAGCACTAACCGCAAAAACATTCAGTACTTC	CASSTNRKNIQYF
TRBV5-1	TRBJ2-5	TRBD1	.	TGCGCCAGCAGCTCGGTATTCTCTTTCTCAGGGGGTCGAGAGACCCAGTACTTC	CASSSVFSFSGGRETQYF
TRBV7-6	TRBJ2-5	.	.	TGTGCCAGCAGCCCTGGGGGAGGAACCTCTCAAGAGACCCAGTACTTC	CASSPGGGTSQETQYF
TRBV19	TRBJ2-1	.	few	TGTGCCAGTAGTATTGGGGACATAAGCTCCTACAATGAGCAGTTCTTC	CASSIGDISSYNEQFF
TRBV13	TRBJ2-7	.	.	TGTGCCAGCAGCGCTCGACAGACAACCTCCTACGAGCAGTACTTC	CASSARQTTSYEQYF
TRBV5-4	TRBJ2-5	TRBD1	.	TGTGCCAGCAGCCCAGACAGGGCCCAAGAGACCCAGTACTTC	CASSPDRAQETQYF
TRBV6-1	TRBJ2-7	TRBD1	few	TGTGCCAGCAGGGGTGTCGGGACAGGGCTCTACGAGCAGTACTTC	CASRGVGTGLYEQYF
TRBV28	TRBJ2-1	TRBD1	.	TGTGCCACCTGGGACAGGGCAAATGAGCAGTTCTTC	CATWDRANEQFF
TRBV7-8	TRBJ1-4	.	.	TGTGCCAGCAGCTTACCCGGGACCGGGGGAGAAAAACTGTTTTTT	CASSLPGTGGEKLFF
TRBV10-3	TRBJ1-3	TRBD1	.	TGTGCCACTACCGGGACAGACTCTGGAAACACCATATATTTT	CATTGTDSGNTIYF
TRBV7-3	TRBJ2-2	TRBD2	.	TGTGCCAGCAGCTTATTGCCGGGAGGCGGCACCGGGGAGCTGTTTTTT	CASSLLPGGGTGELFF
TRBV25-1	TRBJ2-7	.	few	TGTGCCAGCAGTGAATATGCGGGTGAGCAGTACTTC	CASSEYAGEQYF
TRBV28	TRBJ2-7	TRBD1	.	TGTGCCAGCAGCATATTGACAGGGGGCGCCCCCCACGAGCAGTACTTC	CASSILTGGAPHEQYF
TRBV5-1	TRBJ2-7	TRBD1	.	TGCGCCAGCAGCTTGGATGCAGGGGGCATCTACGAGCAGTACTTC	CASSLDAGGIYEQYF
TRBV5-5	TRBJ2-1	TRBD2	.	TGTGCCAGCAGCTTGGTTAGCGGGAGCAGCTATGAGCAGTTCTTC	CASSLVSGSSYEQFF
TRBV19	TRBJ1-5	.	.	TGTGCCACCAAGTTGTATCGGAGCGCTAATCAGCCCCAGCATTTT	CATKLYRSANQPQHF
TRBV7-2	TRBJ2-3	TRBD1	.	TGTGCCAGCAGCCCGCAGACAGGGGTCTCGGATACGCAGTATTTT	CASSPQTGVSDTQYF
TRBV28	TRBJ2-3	.	.	TGTGCCAGCAGTTTACGTGATACGCAGTATTTT	CASSLRDTQYF
TRBV9	TRBJ2-7	.	once	TGTGCCAGCAGCGTGGGAGGGGGTACCTACGAGCAGTACTTC	CASSVGGGTYEQYF
TRBV5-4	TRBJ2-5	.	.	TGTGCCAGCAGCTTGGATACAGGGCGCGAAGAGACCCAGTACTTC	CASSLDTGREETQYF
TRBV19	TRBJ2-7	.	once	TGTGCCAGTCGAGACAGGACCGGCGAGCAGTACTTC	CASRDRTGEQYF
TRBV6-1	TRBJ2-1	TRBD2	.	TGTGCCAGCATCAGTAGCGGGGGCAGCTACAATGAGCAGTTCTTC	CASISSGGSYNEQFF
TRBV18	TRBJ2-7	TRBD1	.	TGTGCCAGCTCACCAGGGACAGGGAATTACGAGCAGTACTTC	CASSPGTGNYEQYF
TRBV6-5	TRBJ1-1	.	.	TGTGCCAGCAGTTACTCGAGCGGCGGAAACACTGAAGCTTTCTTT	CASSYSSGGNTEAFF
TRBV5-5	TRBJ1-3	TRBD1	.	TGTGCCAGCAGCTTGGGCTGGCAGGGGGCTCCCTACTCTGGAAACACCATATATTTT	CASSLGWQGAPYSGNTIYF
TRBV4-1	TRBJ2-1	.	.	TGCGCCAGCAGCCCCCCGGTGGGGGCGGGGGCTAATGAGCAGTTCTTC	CASSPPVGAGANEQFF
TRBV27	TRBJ2-7	TRBD1	.	TGTGCCAGCAGTTTTGTCGCGACAGGGGGCCCTAGCGAGCAGTACTTC	CASSFVATGGPSEQYF
TRBV11-2	TRBJ1-2	TRBD1	few	TGTGCCAGCAGCTTATCAGGGGGAAAATCGGGAGGCTACACCTTC	CASSLSGGKSGGYTF
TRBV7-2	TRBJ2-7	TRBD1	.	TGTGCCAGCAGCCCTCTTAAAGGACAGGGCGCCTACGAGCAGTACTTC	CASSPLKGQGAYEQYF
TRBV6-5	TRBJ1-2	TRBD1	.	TGTGCCAGCAGTTACGCCAGGGGGTTAAGCGGCTACACCTTC	CASSYARGLSGYTF
TRBV7-8	TRBJ2-4	.	.	TGTGCCAGCAGCCCGCCTAGACTAAAACTAGCCAAAAACATTCAGTACTTC	CASSPPRLKLAKNIQYF
TRBV19	TRBJ1-5	.	.	TGTGCCAGTAGTATAGTCAGGTTCGATCAGCCCCAGCATTTT	CASSIVRFDQPQHF
TRBV27	TRBJ2-1	TRBD2	once	TGTGCCAGCAGCCCCCAAGGTTTATTAGTGGTAGCGGGAGGGTCTTTTATTTACAATGAGCAGTTCTTC	CASSPQGLLVVAGGSFIYNEQFF
TRBV5-6	TRBJ2-1	.	.	TGTGCCAGCAGCTTGGCCGGGAACAATGAGCAGTTCTTC	CASSLAGNNEQFF